What follows are 32 T cell receptor beta chains derived from one specimen sequenced in a study of blood T cell repertoires in COVID-19 (dated by TCRdb to the early 2020s). Receptors were amplified or captured by the immunoSEQ multiplex PCR assay. TCRdb stores this immuneACCESS table with in-frame sequences only. Part of the clones is absent; in the studies checked, under half of the shortfall reflects unresolved V genes, and no reason is known for the rest. The sample table shows some 120,000 clones, and around 90% are seen once. 0.88% of the sample is held by the ten biggest clonotypes. The material sequenced was peripheral blood. Receptors originate from a woman between 45 and 65 years old with active or convalescent COVID-19.

This chain uses TRBV7-6 with TRBJ2-3; 7 bases match TRBD2. The CDR3 is made up of 16 amino acids. With 0 bases clipped from V and 3 bases from J, the junction kept 6 bases outside the gene matches. The V gene's germline CDR1 is SGHVS and CDR2 FNYEAQ. The chain's CDR3 is CASSLAAGEVTDTQYF. The CDR3 DNA is TGTGCCAGCAGCTTAGCTGCGGGGGAGGTGACAGATACGCAGTATTTT.

The gene calls are TRBV6-2 or TRBV6-3 and TRBJ1-5, with D possibly matching TRBD1 (6 bases). Trimming removed 5 bases at V and 0 bases at J, with 17 bases between. Germline V gives CDR1 MNHEY, CDR2 SVGEGT. The CDR3 is made up of 17 amino acids. The CDR3, as DNA: TGTGCCAGCAGTCCACTCAGGACAGTTAATAGCAATCAGCCCCAGCATTTT. This encodes CASSPLRTVNSNQPQHF.

The chain is built from TRBV9 and TRBJ1-1; 7 bases map to TRBD1. Germline V CDR1 and CDR2: SGDLS, YYNGEE. The ends lost 0 bases at V and 1 base at J; junction bases unmatched: 3. This CDR3 is 15 amino acids long. CDR3 amino acids: CASSVGAGGNTEAFF. Here the CDR3 DNA reads TGTGCCAGCAGCGTAGGGGCAGGGGGGAACACTGAAGCTTTCTTT.

This chain uses TRBV18 with TRBJ1-5, with D perhaps matching TRBD1 (6 bases). CDR1 and CDR2 (germline): KGHSH, LQKENI. The CDR3 covers 15 residues. Trimming left V 3 bases short and J 2 bases short, with 11 bases between. CDR3 nucleotide sequence: TGTGCCAGCTCACCCACAGGGATAGGCAATCAGCCCCAGCATTTT. Protein sequence: CASSPTGIGNQPQHF.

This rearrangement joins TRBV7-9 to TRBJ1-6; no reliable D call. Germline-derived CDR1 and CDR2 are SEHNR and FQNEAQ (reference sequence). The germline V and J ends were trimmed by 5 bases and 9 bases, with 11 bases remaining between them. The CDR3 loop spans 13 amino acids. The CDR3, as DNA: TGTGCCAGCAGCATATTAGAGTCTTCACCCCTCCACTTT. As protein: CASSILESSPLHF.

This chain links TRBV18 with TRBJ2-5; 11 bases agree with TRBD2. V lost 8 bases and J lost 5; bases outside the gene matches: 16. The CDR3 contains 17 residues. Germline V lookup: CDR1 KGHSH, CDR2 LQKENI. CDR3 sequence (DNA): TGTGCCAGCGGGCGAGGGACTAGCGGCCTAGGGACGGAGACCCAGTACTTC. It is translated as CASGRGTSGLGTETQYF.

The chain links TRBV19 to TRBJ1-3, with 12 bases identical to TRBD1. Germline V gives CDR1 LNHDA, CDR2 SQIVND (reference sequence). There are 17 residues in the CDR3. V was clipped by 5 bases and J by 0 bases; unmatched bases: 5. The DNA for the CDR3 is TGTGCCAGTAGTTCCGGGACAGGGGGCCTCTCTGGAAACACCATATATTTT. This translates into CASSSGTGGLSGNTIYF.

The chain has TRBV18 and TRBJ2-3; a possible D gene is TRBD1 (6 bases). Per the germline V gene, CDR1 is KGHSH and CDR2 is LQKENI. This CDR3 has 15 amino acids. V was trimmed by 4 bases and J by 1 base, leaving 12 bases between them. CDR3 residues: CASSLRQAGTDTQYF. DNA of the CDR3: TGTGCCAGCTCACTTAGACAGGCGGGCACAGATACGCAGTATTTT.

This chain uses TRBV9 with TRBJ2-3, with TRBD2 matching 12 bases. Germline lookup yields CDR1 SGDLS and CDR2 YYNGEE. The CDR3 loop spans 16 amino acids. J was trimmed by 2 bases and V by 4 bases; bases with no gene match: 5. The CDR3 region has the DNA TGTGCCAGCAGCTCCGGACTAGCGGGAACCACAGATACGCAGTATTTT. Residues: CASSSGLAGTTDTQYF.

This chain uses TRBV7-2 with TRBJ2-7; 10 nucleotides line up with TRBD1. From germline, CDR1 is SGHTA and CDR2 FQGNSA. Germline trimming cut 6 bases from V and 2 bases from J; bases unmatched to any gene: 4. CDR3 length equals 14 residues. In nucleotides, the CDR3 is TGTGCCAGCAGTCACGACAGGGGGCCCTACGAGCAGTACTTC. Protein sequence: CASSHDRGPYEQYF.

To note about this clone: This CDR3 is also generated by other DNA sequences in the sample. The V call is TRBV2, the J call TRBJ1-1; D call uncertain. CDR1 SNHLY and CDR2 FYNNEI come from the germline V gene. V was cut by 3 bases and J by 0 bases, with 5 bases left in between. This CDR3 is built from 13 residues. The CDR3: CASSDSMNTEAFF. The CDR3 DNA reads TGTGCCAGCAGTGATTCAATGAACACTGAAGCTTTCTTT.

The chain couples TRBV4-3 to TRBJ1-5, with TRBD1 identical over 8 bases. The CDR3 is 15 amino acids. Trimming took 1 base from V and 7 from J; bases not matched to a gene: 6. Germline V gene sequence: CDR1 LGHNA, CDR2 YSLEER. The CDR3 region is CASSQATGAGQPQHF. The CDR3 DNA reads TGCGCCAGCAGCCAAGCGACAGGGGCCGGACAGCCCCAGCATTTT.

The gene calls are TRBV30 and TRBJ2-3; TRBD2 is a possible D gene (7 bases). CDR3 length equals 16 residues. V dropped 2 bases and J dropped 0 bases, with 15 bases sitting between them. Germline values: CDR1 GTSNPN, CDR2 SVGIG (reference sequence). DNA for the CDR3: TGTGCCTGGAGTCGGGGGCTAGCGGCTAGCACAGATACGCAGTATTTT. Residues: CAWSRGLAASTDTQYF.

The V gene is TRBV5-5, the J gene TRBJ2-6; D remains unclear. Germline V gene data show CDR1 as SGHKS and CDR2 as YYEKEE (reference sequence). Between the trimmed V and J ends, which lost 3 bases and 1 base, there was a span of 8 bases. CDR3 size: 15 residues. CDR3 nucleotide sequence: TGTGCCAGCAGCTACGACATTTCTGGGGCCAACGTCCTGACTTTC. It specifies CASSYDISGANVLTF.

The V gene is TRBV14, the J gene TRBJ2-1; TRBD2 matches 13 bases. Germline-derived CDR1 and CDR2 are SGHDN and FVKESK. CDR3 length equals 16 residues. J was trimmed by 9 bases and V by 0 bases; bases with no gene match: 5. CDR3 DNA sequence: TGTGCCAGCAGCCAAGAGGGACTAGCGGGATCAAGTGAGCAGTTCTTC. This codes for CASSQEGLAGSSEQFF.

The chain uses TRBV6-5 and TRBJ2-7, with no clear D. Germline CDR1 MNHEY, CDR2 SVGAGI. V was clipped by 0 bases and J by 0 bases, with 6 bases between them. CDR3 length: 14 residues. The CDR3 DNA is TGTGCCAGCAGTTACTCTCCTAACTCCTACGAGCAGTACTTC. Protein product: CASSYSPNSYEQYF.

V is TRBV7-9 and J is TRBJ1-5; TRBD1 aligns across 9 bases. CDR3 length: 14 residues. In germline, CDR1 is SEHNR, CDR2 FQNEAQ (reference sequence). V dropped 6 bases and J dropped 7; count of bases not matched to a gene: 7. The CDR3 region has the DNA TGTGCCAGCAGTCACACAGGGGGCCTGCAGCCCCAGCATTTT. Its translation: CASSHTGGLQPQHF.

V usage is TRBV9 and J usage is TRBJ2-6; possible D gene TRBD2, 6 bases. V was shortened by 3 bases and J by 1 base, with 8 bases between the two germline ends. The germline CDR1 and CDR2 sequences are SGDLS and YYNGEE. There are 15 residues in the CDR3. CDR3 nucleotides: TGTGCCAGCAGCGGCGGGGATTCTGGGGCCAACGTCCTGACTTTC. This gives the protein CASSGGDSGANVLTF.

This chain joins TRBV10-3 and TRBJ2-7, with 7 nucleotides matching TRBD2. The trim removed 4 bases at V and 0 bases at J, leaving 9 bases unmatched. Looked up from germline, CDR1 is ENHRY and CDR2 is SYGVKD. There are 16 residues in the CDR3. DNA of the CDR3: TGTGCCATCAGTGGGCCTAGCGGACTGAGCTCCTACGAGCAGTACTTC. This sequence encodes CAISGPSGLSSYEQYF.

The chain joins TRBV28 to TRBJ2-2, with D maybe TRBD2 (5 bases). V dropped 5 bases and J dropped 7 bases, with 17 bases sitting between them. CDR1 is MDHEN, CDR2 SYDVKM, per germline. The CDR3 consists of 15 residues. CDR3 loop: CASSRLRPGFGELFF. The DNA for the CDR3 is TGTGCCAGCAGTAGACTAAGACCTGGGTTCGGGGAGCTGTTTTTT.

The chain is built from TRBV12-5 and TRBJ1-1; D may be TRBD1 (6 bases). With 2 bases removed from V and 0 bases from J, the gap between germline ends came to 16 bases. The CDR3 loop spans 17 amino acids. CDR1 is LGHNT and CDR2 is FRNRAP in the germline V gene. The CDR3 DNA sequence: TGTGCTAGTGGTTTGAGTTTCGGACAGATCATGAACACTGAAGCTTTCTTT. Translation: CASGLSFGQIMNTEAFF.

CDR3 sequence reads: CASSFRGGGQETQYF. The CDR3, as DNA: TGTGCCAGCAGTTTTAGGGGCGGGGGGCAAGAGACCCAGTACTTC. This chain connects TRBV28 to TRBJ2-5; 8 bases are shared with TRBD2. The V gene's germline CDR1 is MDHEN and CDR2 SYDVKM. The trim removed 3 bases at V and 2 bases at J, leaving 5 bases unmatched. CDR3 length: 15 amino acids.

The chain joins TRBV6-6 to TRBJ2-1; TRBD1 matches at 7 bases. After removal of 5 bases from V and 5 bases from J, the junction contained 9 bases not matched to a gene. This CDR3 is 15 amino acids long. CDR1 is MNHNY, CDR2 SVGAGI, per germline (reference sequence). Here the CDR3 DNA reads TGTGCCAGCAGTCGGCCGGGTAGGGGGCACAATGAGCAGTTCTTC. Residues: CASSRPGRGHNEQFF.

CDR3 region: CASSAGQGAATSEAFF. DNA of the CDR3: TGTGCCAGCAGCGCCGGACAGGGGGCCGCTACATCCGAAGCTTTCTTT. The chain has TRBV9 and TRBJ1-1, with TRBD1 matching over 11 bases. The CDR3 runs to 16 residues. V dropped 3 bases and J dropped 8; count of bases not matched to a gene: 12. The germline V gene encodes CDR1 SGDLS and CDR2 YYNGEE. Combining the CDR3 with reference TRBV9 and TRBJ1-1 gives the whole variable domain DSGVTQTPKHLITATGQRVTLRCSPRSGDLSVYWYQQSLDQGLQFLIQYYNGEERAKGNILERFSAQQFPDLHSELNLSSLELGDSALYFCASSAGQGAATSEAFFGQGTRLTVV.

The chain uses TRBV28 and TRBJ1-1, with TRBD1 as a possible D gene (6 bases). V shed 2 bases and J shed 8 bases, with 9 bases lying between them. The germline V gene has CDR1 MDHEN and CDR2 SYDVKM. The CDR3 is 12 amino acids. The chain's CDR3 is CASSLRGTEAFF. In DNA, the CDR3 is TGTGCCAGCAGTTTAAGAGGGACAGAAGCTTTCTTT.

The V gene is TRBV7-6, the J gene TRBJ2-3; 9 bases match TRBD2. Losses at the gene ends were 5 bases for V and 5 bases for J; bases not matched to a gene: 8. Per the germline V gene, CDR1 is SGHVS and CDR2 is FNYEAQ. The CDR3 loop spans 15 amino acids. The CDR3 DNA sequence: TGTGCCAGCAGCCCACAGCCTAGCGGGAAAGATACGCAGTATTTT. This encodes CASSPQPSGKDTQYF.

The chain couples TRBV3-1 (or the pseudogene TRBV3-2) to TRBJ2-3; D call uncertain. Trimming took 5 bases from V and 2 from J, leaving 14 bases between them. This CDR3 contains 15 residues. Germline V gene sequence: CDR1 LGHDT, CDR2 YNNKEL (reference sequence). The CDR3 reads CASSVSLKPTDTQYF. As DNA, the CDR3 is TGTGCCAGCAGCGTTAGTTTGAAACCCACAGATACGCAGTATTTT.

Only a few counts were recorded for this clone. The V and J genes are TRBV7-9 and TRBJ1-2; no reliable D call. V was shortened by 8 bases and J by 14 bases, with 18 bases between the two germline ends. There are 11 residues in the CDR3. Germline CDR1 SEHNR, CDR2 FQNEAQ (reference sequence). This CDR3 is CASGSDNRRTF. As DNA, the CDR3 is TGTGCCAGCGGGTCAGACAATAGGAGGACCTTC.

This clone was counted once. V gene TRBV15 combines with J gene TRBJ1-2; 10 nucleotides line up with TRBD1. The junction had 8 bases not matched to a gene; V was cut back by 4 bases and J by 6 bases. Germline loops: CDR1 LNHNV, CDR2 YYDKDF (reference sequence). CDR3 length equals 15 residues. The CDR3 reads CATSKGTGVGNGYTF. The CDR3 nucleotides are TGTGCCACCAGCAAAGGGACAGGGGTAGGAAATGGCTACACCTTC.

This sequence joins TRBV4-3 and TRBJ2-1; D remains unclear. The CDR3 spans 13 residues. Trimming pared 0 bases from V and 9 bases from J, leaving 9 bases between. The germline V gene has CDR1 LGHNA and CDR2 YSLEER. The CDR3 nucleotides are TGCGCCAGCAGCCAAGAAAACGGGTCTGAGCAGTTCTTC. Translation: CASSQENGSEQFF.

CDR3 coding DNA: TGCGCCAGCAGCCAAGGAAGTCAGGGGGCGGGCGAGCAGTACTTC. Its protein product is CASSQGSQGAGEQYF. The gene calls are TRBV4-3 and TRBJ2-7, with 8 bases lining up with TRBD1. The CDR3 spans 15 residues. After removal of 1 base from V and 6 bases from J, the junction contained 8 bases not matched to a gene. Germline CDR1 and CDR2: LGHNA and YSLEER.

This chain connects TRBV24-1 to TRBJ2-1, with 9 nucleotides matching TRBD1. The CDR3 is made up of 17 amino acids. Germline loops: CDR1 KGHDR, CDR2 SFDVKD. Trimming took 1 base from V and 9 from J; bases not matched to a gene: 12. The CDR3 bases are TGTGCCACCAGTGATTTAGGGGGACAGGGTGAGATAAGTGAGCAGTTCTTC. Encoded protein: CATSDLGGQGEISEQFF.